This T cell receptor beta chain originates from a study of OX40 agonist ivuxolimab in advanced cancers. Study summary: Participants could have had prior anti-PD-1, anti-PD-L1 or anti-CTLA-4 therapy, and around 40% had some. General study points: At 0.1 to 3.0 mg/kg and by week 6, CD4+ and CD8+ T cells in the blood had expanded clonally.

Profiled with immunoSEQ multiplex PCR; TCRdb holds only in-frame clones, not every one. The profile covers more than 45,000 clones, with 75% to 85% appearing a single time and about 1% taken by the ten largest. V lost 10 bases and J lost 4, with 16 bases in between. This CDR3 is built from 13 residues. Germline loops: CDR1 SGHTA, CDR2 FQGNSA. Peripheral blood came from all dose cohorts at three timepoints. Comments on this clone: Its antigen is currently unknown.

This TCR derives from an adult with an advanced solid tumor such as melanoma, head and neck, liver or kidney cancer. The chain uses TRBV7-2 and TRBJ1-1; D remains ambiguous. Sample: CD4+ or CD8+ T cells sorted from blood, taken in a trial of the OX40 agonist ivuxolimab. The DNA of the CDR3 is TGTGCCATCCGGGGAGGAGGCGCCACTGAAGCTTTCTTT. It specifies CAIRGGGATEAFF.